A single T cell receptor (beta chain) is shown here with its context. The antigen remains undetermined. This PCR relied on a set of 60 Vbeta primers and 13 Jbeta primers. Profiled with immunoSEQ multiplex PCR; TCRdb holds only in-frame clones, not every one. The data show about 180,000 clones, around 80% seen once. The record originates from a study of cytomegalovirus exposure and HLA in healthy donors. Study-level points and caveats: Analysis performed later showed TCR beta chains linked to HLA being more clonally expanded than equally common others. Confirmation was obtained in vitro that a few CMV-associated chains are specific for CMV antigens.

V lost 0 bases and J lost 0, with 10 bases in between. CDR1 and CDR2 from the germline V gene are SGDLS and YYNGEE. This CDR3 has 16 amino acids. Sequencing was performed on PBMCs. This rearrangement joins TRBV9 to TRBJ1-3; D may be TRBD1 (6 bases). The receptor comes from a middle-aged man in good health and CMV-seronegative. The CDR3 reads CASSVAGQISGNTIYF. The CDR3 DNA is TGTGCCAGCAGCGTAGCTGGACAGATCTCTGGAAACACCATATATTTT.